This TCR beta chain was identified in a study of cytomegalovirus exposure and HLA in healthy donors. About the research overall: In a later analysis, the roughly 120 validation repertoires were reported to have used the same platform as the roughly 600 first-cohort repertoires. Study-wide points: Investigators reported about 160 TCR beta chains as tied to cytomegalovirus.

Using immunoSEQ multiplex PCR, the repertoire was profiled, and TCRdb retains in-frame clones only, with some absent. The table has 60,000 to 80,000 clones, around 94% seen once. It was the roughly 130-subject validation cohort, separate from the approximately 670-subject first cohort, to which the donors belonged. As concerns this clone: As yet, its antigen is unknown.

CDR3 length: 12 residues. CDR1 is MDHEN and CDR2 is SYDVKM in the germline V gene. The V end was cut by 5 bases, the J end by 3 bases, with 4 bases between. The receptor's source is a woman aged 18-29 years in good health and CMV-seropositive. Sequenced sample: PBMCs. The V gene is TRBV28, the J gene TRBJ1-4, with D hard to call. CDR3 sequence: CASSRSNEKLFF. CDR3 coding DNA: TGTGCCAGCAGTCGTTCTAATGAAAAACTGTTTTTT.